This T cell receptor (beta chain) was obtained from a study of PD-1 blockade in classical Hodgkin lymphoma. On this clone itself: Its antigen is undetermined.

Sequencing was performed with immunoSEQ multiplex PCR; in TCRdb, only in-frame clones are kept and a portion is missing. The table lists 55,000 to 75,000 clones, approximately 94% of them singletons. General study findings and limits: With CD4+ cells, TCR diversity rose significantly by C4D1, but not with CD8+ cells.

The patients all showed relapse after autologous stem cell transplantation, while their brentuximab vedotin exposure varied. This CDR3 spans 12 amino acids. Per germline, CDR1 SGHTA and CDR2 FQGNSA. V was clipped by 2 bases and J by 8 bases, with 7 bases between them. The chain combines TRBV7-2 with TRBJ2-1; no clear D. This material consisted of peripheral blood mononuclear cells (PBMCs), taken at baseline. The sequence was collected from a human donor with classical Hodgkin lymphoma. CDR3 amino acids: CASSLLQYEQFF. CDR3 nucleotides: TGTGCCAGCAGCTTACTACAATATGAGCAGTTCTTC.